These 17 T cell receptor beta chains came from one sample sequenced in a study of read filtering for tumor transcriptome and immune sequencing. Molecular barcoded adaptors covering alpha/delta and beta/gamma chains were used on roughly 370 ng RNA. TCRdb re-analysed the reads in MiXCR, keeping a single row per CDR3 protein. Of about 40,000 distinct CDR3 sequences listed, 12% to 15% are singletons. Sample: a population of CD138-negative cells sorted from bone marrow. The receptor source for this set is a donor aged 40 or over with multiple myeloma.

This clonotype has ten or more counts. V usage is TRBV7-6 and J usage is TRBJ2-1; TRBD2 aligns across 9 bases. CDR3 length equals 16 residues. After removal of 1 base from V and 1 base from J, the junction contained 2 bases not matched to a gene. Germline V gene lookup returns CDR1 SGHVS and CDR2 FNYEAQ. In DNA, the CDR3 is TGTGCCAGCAGCTTAGATAGCGGGAGTTCCTACAATGAGCAGTTCTTC. This codes for CASSLDSGSSYNEQFF.

This clonotype has at least ten counts. The chain recombines TRBV29-1 with TRBJ2-1, with D perhaps assigned TRBD1 or TRBD2 (5 bases each). Germline CDR1 reads SQVTM; CDR2 reads ANQGSEA. Trimming shortened V by 7 bases and J by 12 bases, and 28 bases separated the two germline ends. The CDR3 has 15 residues. The CDR3: CSARVGTETMRGQFF. For the CDR3, the DNA is TGCAGCGCCCGGGTCGGGACGGAAACAATGAGAGGGCAGTTCTTC.

V gene TRBV5-5 combines with J gene TRBJ1-4, with D hard to call. Germline values: CDR1 SGHKS, CDR2 YYEKEE (reference sequence). This CDR3 is built from 16 residues. Trimming removed 0 bases at V and 6 bases at J, with 15 bases between. The CDR3 region has the DNA TGTGCCAGCAGCTTGGCCTTGAAGGGAAACGATGAAAAACTGTTTTTT. Protein: CASSLALKGNDEKLFF.

The chain links TRBV29-1 to TRBJ2-1; 7 bases map to TRBD2. In germline, CDR1 is SQVTM, CDR2 ANQGSEA. There are 13 residues in the CDR3. J gave up 3 bases and V 5 bases, and 4 bases lay outside the gene matches. The CDR3: CSVRASGYNEQFF. CDR3 coding DNA: TGCAGCGTTCGGGCTAGCGGCTACAATGAGCAGTTCTTC.

This clonotype was seen many times. The rearrangement links TRBV28 to TRBJ2-1; D perhaps matches TRBD1 (7 bases). The CDR3 totals 16 residues. Trimming shortened V by 1 base and J by 2 bases, and 12 bases separated the two germline ends. In germline, CDR1 is MDHEN, CDR2 SYDVKM. The CDR3 is CASSLSTGRTYNEQFF. The CDR3 DNA follows: TGTGCCAGCAGTTTATCGACAGGGAGGACCTACAATGAGCAGTTCTTC.

This clonotype was picked up many times. This sequence joins TRBV2 and TRBJ2-7, with 9 bases fitting TRBD1. The CDR3 runs 13 residues. Germline CDR1 is SNHLY and CDR2 is FYNNEI. V shed 8 bases, J shed 2 bases, and the junction held 4 bases outside the gene matches. The CDR3 DNA is TGTGCCAGCGCGGGACAGGGTGCCTACGAGCAGTACTTC. Its translation: CASAGQGAYEQYF.

Concerning this clonotype itself: Given a much more abundant clone one base away, this may be a read error. The chain has TRBV7-3 and TRBJ2-3; no definite D call. With 7 bases removed from V and 5 bases from J, the gap between germline ends came to 16 bases. Germline CDR1 reads SGHTA; CDR2 reads FQGTGA. The CDR3 sequence is 14 residues long. CDR3 sequence: CASNLGPPGDTQYF. CDR3 nucleotide sequence: TGTGCCAGCAACCTCGGACCGCCTGGAGATACGCAGTATTTT. The complete variable domain, with remaining parts taken from reference TRBV7-3 and TRBJ2-3, reads GAGVSQTPSNKVTEKGKYVELRCDPISGHTALYWYRQSLGQGPEFLIYFQGTGAADDSGLPNDRFFAVRPEGSVSTLKIQRTERGDSAVYLCASNLGPPGDTQYFGPGTRLTVL.

This clonotype was seen many times. This chain links TRBV7-3 with TRBJ2-1, with 11 bases aligning to TRBD2. There are 15 residues in the CDR3. Germline CDR1 and CDR2: SGHTA and FQGTGA. V was clipped by 5 bases and J by 3 bases; unmatched bases: 3. The CDR3 DNA reads as TGTGCCAGCAGCCCCCTAGCGGGAGGCTACAATGAGCAGTTCTTC. Amino acid sequence: CASSPLAGGYNEQFF.

Many counts were recorded for this clonotype. V and J are TRBV4-3 and TRBJ2-3; 8 nucleotides agree with TRBD2. V was pared by 0 bases and J by 6 bases, with 14 bases of the junction left unmatched. Germline V gene lookup returns CDR1 LGHNA and CDR2 YSLEER. The CDR3 covers 18 residues. This CDR3 reads CASSQDLWSGGETDTQYF. In DNA form, the CDR3 reads TGCGCCAGCAGCCAAGATCTGTGGTCGGGAGGGGAAACGGATACGCAGTATTTT.

The sample holds many counts of this clonotype. This chain joins TRBV7-2 and TRBJ2-1; D unclear. Germline V CDR1 and CDR2: SGHTA, FQGNSA. The CDR3 totals 15 residues. Trimming pared 5 bases from V and 4 bases from J, leaving 15 bases between. The CDR3: CASSPRPLSYNEQFF. The CDR3 DNA is TGTGCCAGCAGCCCCCGCCCCCTTTCGTACAATGAGCAGTTCTTC.

This clonotype was detected only a few times. Given a much more abundant clone one base away, this may be a read error. V gene TRBV6-1 combines with J gene TRBJ2-1, with D unresolved. V gave up 4 bases and J gave up 2 bases, with 21 bases separating them. This CDR3 has 18 residues. CDR1 is MNHNS, CDR2 SASEGT, per germline. Written as DNA, the CDR3 is TGTGCCAGCAGTGGATTGTTCTGGGAAGGGATCCCCTACAATGAGCAGTTCTTC. As protein: CASSGLFWEGIPYNEQFF.

This clonotype has at least ten counts. The chain joins TRBV29-1 to TRBJ2-3, with D possibly matching TRBD1 (5 bases). CDR1 is SQVTM and CDR2 is ANQGSEA in the germline V gene. This CDR3 region has 12 residues. V shed 4 bases and J shed 6 bases, with 11 bases lying between them. The DNA for the CDR3 is TGCAGCGTTGGGCAGGGTGGTGATACGCAGTATTTT. This translates into CSVGQGGDTQYF.

This clonotype appeared many times. This chain links TRBV4-2 with TRBJ2-3; D gene uncertain. The germline V gene encodes CDR1 LGHNA and CDR2 YNFKEQ. V was shortened by 1 base and J by 4 bases, with 15 bases between the two germline ends. The CDR3 runs 16 residues. The CDR3 DNA follows: TGTGCCAGCAGCCAAGCTGGACGGAGAGTCCCAGATACGCAGTATTTT. Translated, it gives CASSQAGRRVPDTQYF.

In its sample, this clonotype was seen many times. The chain joins TRBV20-1 to TRBJ2-2, with 10 nucleotides matching TRBD2. The junction had 6 bases not matched to a gene; V was cut back by 1 base and J by 1 base. Germline-derived CDR1 and CDR2 are DFQATT and SNEGSKA (reference sequence). This CDR3 contains 17 residues. In DNA, the CDR3 is TGCAGTGCTAGAGTGGGACTAGCGAGCCGGAACACCGGGGAGCTGTTTTTT. Its protein product is CSARVGLASRNTGELFF.

On this clonotype: A single base separates this from a much larger clone, so it may be a read error. This chain connects TRBV12-3 or TRBV12-4 to TRBJ2-6; TRBD1 matches at 9 bases. There are 17 residues in the CDR3. For the CDR3, the DNA is TGTGCCGGCAGCAGGACAGGGGTGGCGAGGGGGGCCAACGTCCTGACTTTC. Its translation is CAGSRTGVARGANVLTF.

The sample holds many counts of this clonotype. This sequence joins TRBV14 and TRBJ2-7; 9 bases line up with TRBD2. This CDR3 contains 16 residues. In germline, CDR1 is SGHDN, CDR2 FVKESK. The ends lost 4 bases at V and 3 bases at J; junction bases unmatched: 10. This CDR3 is CASSRGASGKDYEQYF. CDR3 nucleotides: TGTGCCAGCAGCCGGGGTGCTAGCGGGAAGGACTACGAGCAGTACTTC.

This clonotype was observed many times. The V call is TRBV4-1, the J call TRBJ2-3; 13 nucleotides line up with TRBD2. There are 17 residues in the CDR3. CDR1 MGHRA and CDR2 YSYEKL come from the germline V gene. V lost 3 bases to trimming and J lost 7 bases; unmatched junction nucleotides: 10. DNA of the CDR3: TGCGCCAGCAGCCATGTGTTGACTAGCGGGAGGAAATATACGCAGTATTTT. Amino acid sequence: CASSHVLTSGRKYTQYF.